Detailed here is one T cell receptor beta chain. Its specificity is unknown. The data stem from a study of T cell responses to AZD1222 COVID-19 vaccine. About the research overall: Second-dose recipients at about 4 or about 12 weeks were treated as one pooled group.

The data were produced by immunoSEQ multiplex PCR, yet TCRdb's version contains in-frame clones alone and is incomplete. The data contain some 130,000 clones, more than 85% of them singletons. Trimming removed 2 bases at V and 3 bases at J, with 7 bases between. The CDR3 totals 14 residues. The germline V gene has CDR1 SEHNR and CDR2 FQNEAQ (reference sequence). The study's findings and limits: Repertoire collection took place solely once the T cell response had peaked.

The chain carries TRBV7-9 and TRBJ2-2; D not resolved. This specimen was peripheral blood, taken on day 0 of AZD1222 vaccination. The receptor was derived from an adult in good health. The CDR3 DNA reads TGTGCCAGCAGCTTAAGTGATGACACCGGGGAGCTGTTTTTT. This codes for CASSLSDDTGELFF. Full variable domain (outside the CDR3, taken from reference TRBV7-9 and TRBJ2-2): DTGVSQNPRHKITKRGQNVTFRCDPISEHNRLYWYRQTLGQGPEFLTYFQNEAQLEKSRLLSDRFSAERPKGSFSTLEIQRTEQGDSAMYLCASSLSDDTGELFFGEGSRLTVL.